This T cell receptor beta chain emerged from a study of Ad26.COV2.S vaccination and SARS-CoV-2 variants. Study-level background: The vaccine Ad26.COV2.S was put into the muscle once, or twice with 56 days between.

The CDR3 has 14 residues. Looked up from germline, CDR1 is SGHKS and CDR2 is YYEKEE (reference sequence). Trimming cost V 0 bases and J 7 bases, with 11 bases left between them. For this clone: What it recognizes is unknown.

As for treatment: approximately 18 received Ad26.COV2.S at low or high dose, single or two shots; about five received placebo; per-sample allocation not given. Samples came from day 63 after the first vaccine or placebo injection. Cohort 1b enrolled adults aged 18-55 years in Boston. Data came from immunoSEQ multiplex PCR; TCRdb stores just in-frame clones and leaves some out. This table holds about 400,000 clones, approximately 90% found once. Points from the study as a whole: Substantial response breadth was reportedly seen for spike-specific CD8+ and CD4+ T cells after vaccination. Spike-specific TCR breadth was greater after Ad26.COV2.S than placebo.

The chain recombines TRBV5-5 with TRBJ2-1; D gene ambiguous. Material: peripheral blood, obtained in a trial of Ad26.COV2.S vaccine versus placebo. This sequence was found in a person between 18 and 60 years old who received the Ad26.COV2.S COVID-19 vaccine or a placebo. Here the CDR3 reads CASSLVFRRNEQFF. CDR3 DNA: TGTGCCAGCAGCTTGGTTTTCAGGCGGAATGAGCAGTTCTTC.